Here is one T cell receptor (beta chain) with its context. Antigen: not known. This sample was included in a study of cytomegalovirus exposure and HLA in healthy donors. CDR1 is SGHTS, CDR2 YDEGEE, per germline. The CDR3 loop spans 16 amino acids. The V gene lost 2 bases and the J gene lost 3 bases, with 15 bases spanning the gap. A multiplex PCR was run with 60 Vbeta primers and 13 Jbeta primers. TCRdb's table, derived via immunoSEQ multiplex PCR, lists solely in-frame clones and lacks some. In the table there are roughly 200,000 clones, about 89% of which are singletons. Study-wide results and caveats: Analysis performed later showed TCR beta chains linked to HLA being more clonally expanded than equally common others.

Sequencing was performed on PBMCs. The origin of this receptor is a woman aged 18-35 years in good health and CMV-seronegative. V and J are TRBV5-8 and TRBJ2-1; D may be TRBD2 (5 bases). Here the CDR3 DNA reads TGTGCCAGCAGCTTTTGGGTCGGGGTCCTCTACAATGAGCAGTTCTTC. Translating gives CASSFWVGVLYNEQFF.